This T cell receptor beta chain was identified during a study of T cell repertoires in ileal Crohn's disease. Points from the study as a whole: Sorted CD8 T cells held more high-frequency clones than CD4.

This CDR3 comprises 14 residues. From germline, CDR1 is SGHAT and CDR2 FQNNGV. Trimming removed 5 bases from V and 0 bases from J; junction bases left unmatched: 4. Sequencing used immunoSEQ multiplex PCR; TCRdb keeps in-frame clones, though not all of them. The table records around 3,700 clones, around 82% of them present only once. Before sorting, lamina propria lymphocytes were separated from surgical specimens by density gradient. Regarding this clone: The antigen is undetermined.

The chain is built from TRBV11-2 and TRBJ2-7; TRBD1 matches at 7 bases. Sequenced material: CD4+ T cells sorted from the ileum. The clonotype originates from an adult with Crohn's disease. The CDR3 DNA sequence: TGTGCCAGCAGCGACGGGACAGCCTCCTACGAGCAGTACTTC. Protein: CASSDGTASYEQYF.